This T cell receptor (beta chain) stems from a study of T cell repertoires in cytomegalovirus infection (dated by TCRdb to the late 2010s). The study in broad terms: Recently identified HLA-C-restricted CMV epitopes, whose presentation resists viral immunomodulation, were targeted by peptide stimulations together with well-studied HLA-B-restricted epitopes. Donor HLA type was relevant to the analysis, as public TCR beta signatures indicated carriage of CMV infection together with the matching HLA type. Study-level results and caveats: The ex vivo response was dominated by HLA-C-restricted CMV-specific TCR beta clonotypes, which also provided the single most frequent clonotype in two of eight donors. Cumulative frequency of public TCR beta family members discriminated carriers of CMV infection plus the relevant HLA type in this cohort and an independent roughly 340-donor cohort.

V is shortened by 10 bases, J by 5 bases, and the region joining them spans 24 bases. Per the germline V gene (reference sequence), MNHNY is the CDR1 and SVGAGI is the CDR2. Counted from cysteine to phenylalanine, this CDR3 has 16 amino acids. The CDR3 DNA has 48 bases and is translated from base 1. The treatment or condition label corresponds to: in vitro stimulation with specific CMV peptide epitopes to enrich CMV-specific T cells. To note about this clonotype: It has no known antigen specificity. Just one base apart from a much larger clone, this may be a read error.

For sequencing, an Illumina HiSeq 1500 was employed. TCRdb reran the public reads through fastp at Q25 and MiXCR, keeping productive beta chains. Records with the same CDR3 protein are collapsed into one entry carrying the most frequent genes and DNA. The sample table records approximately 76,000 distinct CDR3 sequences; 20% to 30% of these occur just once. Clones ranked in the top ten supply roughly 50% of the sample. The receptor chain draws on TRBV6-6 and TRBJ2-1; the D gene is perhaps TRBD2, from 7 matching bases. The clonotype comes from a human donor in good health (CMV status not recorded). Some clones in this sample may be carry-over from other donors' samples. The specimen comprised CD8+ T cells from cultured PBMCs, sampled from culture after CMV antigen stimulation. The DNA sequence is given as TGTGCCAACAGATTCCGAATGGCGGGGGCTAACAATGAGCAGTTCTTC. Its coded protein is CANRFRMAGANNEQFF.